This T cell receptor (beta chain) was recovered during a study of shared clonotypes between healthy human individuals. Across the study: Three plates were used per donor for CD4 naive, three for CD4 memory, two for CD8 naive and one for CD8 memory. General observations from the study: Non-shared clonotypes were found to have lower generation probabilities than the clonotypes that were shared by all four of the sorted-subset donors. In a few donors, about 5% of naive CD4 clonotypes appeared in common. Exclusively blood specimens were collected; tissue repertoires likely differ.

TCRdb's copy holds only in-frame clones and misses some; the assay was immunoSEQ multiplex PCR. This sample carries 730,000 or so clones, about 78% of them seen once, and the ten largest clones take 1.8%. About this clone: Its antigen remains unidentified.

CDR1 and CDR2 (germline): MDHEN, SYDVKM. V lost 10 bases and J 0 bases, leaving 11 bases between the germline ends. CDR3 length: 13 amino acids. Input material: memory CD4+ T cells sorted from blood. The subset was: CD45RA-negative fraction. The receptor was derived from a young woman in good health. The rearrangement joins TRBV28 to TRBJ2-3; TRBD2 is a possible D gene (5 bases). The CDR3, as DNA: TGTGCCATCGGCGGGTATAGCACAGATACGCAGTATTTT. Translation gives CAIGGYSTDTQYF. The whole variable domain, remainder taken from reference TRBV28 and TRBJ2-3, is DVKVTQSSRYLVKRTGEKVFLECVQDMDHENMFWYRQDPGLGLRLIYFSYDVKMKEKGDIPEGYSVSREKKERFSLILESASTNQTSMYLCAIGGYSTDTQYFGPGTRLTVL.